Sequencing of this T cell receptor beta chain was carried out in a study of control samples from healthy donors and cancer patients. J gave up 2 bases and V 6 bases, and 8 bases lay outside the gene matches. CDR1 is SGHDT and CDR2 is YYEEEE in the germline V gene. The CDR3 loop spans 14 amino acids. The assay was immunoSEQ multiplex PCR, and TCRdb's table has in-frame clones only and misses some. Here the sample table reports fewer than 200,000 clones. This clonotype originated in a woman aged 30 to 39 in good health. J is TRBJ2-7 and V is TRBV5-6; 7 bases map to TRBD2. The material sequenced was blood. This chain's CDR3 is CASNWGTNPYEQYF. For the CDR3, the DNA is TGTGCCAGCAATTGGGGGACTAACCCCTACGAGCAGTACTTC.